These T cell receptor beta chains were read from a single sample in a study of shared clonotypes between healthy human individuals. Clones were sequenced by immunoSEQ multiplex PCR, and TCRdb holds only the in-frame ones, with some missing. This table holds millions of clones, 90% to 95% found once. Sample: naive CD4+ T cells sorted from blood. The receptors shown here come from a man aged 18 to 30 in good health. CDR3s include the opening cysteine and the closing phenylalanine or tryptophan. The order of the fields is V gene, clone size, D gene, J gene, CDR3 protein, CDR3 DNA. The D gene is left open where the match is weak. The size of a clone is reported for some rows only, either as once, few or many, or as a class for expanded clones.

TRBV5-1	once	.	TRBJ2-4	CASSLTPGSRIAKNIQYF	TGCGCCAGCAGCTTGACCCCAGGGTCTCGTATTGCCAAAAACATTCAGTACTTC
TRBV10-3	once	.	TRBJ2-7	CAISGREGDSYEQYF	TGTGCCATCAGTGGGAGAGAGGGGGACTCCTACGAGCAGTACTTC
TRBV18	.	.	TRBJ1-1	CASSPSRGITEAFF	TGTGCCAGCTCACCGTCGCGGGGTATTACTGAAGCTTTCTTT
TRBV6-1	.	.	TRBJ2-7	CASSEDRLSWYEQYF	TGTGCCAGCAGTGAAGACAGGCTTTCCTGGTACGAGCAGTACTTC
TRBV5-4	.	.	TRBJ2-3	CASSLDARPSTDTQYF	TGTGCCAGCAGCTTGGATGCGCGTCCTAGCACAGATACGCAGTATTTT
TRBV19	.	.	TRBJ2-1	CASSILASEQFF	TGTGCCAGTAGTATACTAGCCAGTGAGCAGTTCTTC
TRBV14	.	.	TRBJ1-2	CASSQFRDYGYTF	TGTGCCAGCAGCCAATTCAGGGACTATGGCTACACCTTC
TRBV7-7	.	.	TRBJ2-1	CASSLATGEQFF	TGTGCTAGCAGCTTAGCGACTGGTGAGCAGTTCTTC
TRBV18	once	.	TRBJ2-5	CASSPYQQETQYF	TGTGCCAGCTCACCTTACCAACAAGAGACCCAGTACTTC
TRBV6-4	few	.	TRBJ1-5	CASSVLGHGSNQPQHF	TGTGCCAGCAGTGTCCTCGGACACGGTAGCAATCAGCCCCAGCATTTT